This T cell receptor (beta chain) was profiled in a study of T cell responses to AZD1222 COVID-19 vaccine. Study background: The study pooled second doses at about 4 or about 12 weeks. Study outcomes and limitations: Donors in the cohort were predominantly white British and more often female, and clonal diversity was possibly underestimated. Spike regions recognized by vaccine-associated CD4 TCRs spanned the protein, led by 160-218 and 743-854.

Produced via immunoSEQ multiplex PCR; TCRdb's table is partial and in-frame only. The sample consists of 100,000 to 150,000 clones, roughly 84% of them appearing once. This clone was seen just once. The antigen is undetermined. Germline values: CDR1 KGHSH, CDR2 LQKENI. This CDR3 comprises 13 residues. The V end was cut by 3 bases, the J end by 7 bases, with 10 bases between. The sequence was obtained from an adult in good health. The chain combines TRBV18 with TRBJ1-5; no firm D call. The sequencing here drew on peripheral blood, taken on day 0 of AZD1222 vaccination. The CDR3 DNA reads as TGTGCCAGCTCACCGGCAGCCGAACAGCCCCAGCATTTT. Encoded protein: CASSPAAEQPQHF.